This TCR beta chain was captured in a study of T cells in localized non-small cell lung cancer. Study results and caveats: The study sequenced only one region of the tumor. As a result, intratumor heterogeneity could not be excluded and remains possible. A median of around 58 clones ranked among the top 100 in tumor appeared in adjacent lung.

Measured with immunoSEQ multiplex PCR; TCRdb has only the in-frame clones, and not every one. The table has around 23,000 clones, over 75% seen once. V was clipped by 5 bases and J by 0 bases, with 14 bases between them. From germline, CDR1 is MDHEN and CDR2 SYDVKM. The CDR3 spans 15 residues. A remark on this clone: No antigen is known for it.

Sequences were derived from peripheral blood mononuclear cells, sampled before any cancer treatment. The chain has TRBV28 and TRBJ2-7; tentative D call: TRBD2 (6 bases). This clonotype was sampled from a male donor at least 60 years old with stage II lung adenocarcinoma. CDR3 sequence reads: CASSPPSVSSYEQYF. The CDR3 region has the DNA TGTGCCAGCAGTCCTCCTAGCGTCAGCTCCTACGAGCAGTACTTC.